The clone carrying this T cell receptor (beta chain) was observed a few times. Its antigen is not identified. The PCR contained 60 Vbeta and 13 Jbeta primers. Methods used by the authors: Later reanalysis found roughly 80 million unique TCR beta chains, 9 million to 12 million of them shared. Assay: immunoSEQ multiplex PCR; the TCRdb copy retains only in-frame clones and omits some. The D gene and trimming were derived from the DNA, and the V and J assignments and clone size from that table. The sample contains 150,000 to 200,000 clones, about 77% of which appear only once. The data were obtained in a study of cytomegalovirus exposure and HLA in healthy donors. Germline assignment: CDR1 SGHRS and CDR2 YFSETQ. The germline V and J ends were trimmed by 0 bases and 0 bases, with 10 bases remaining between them. This CDR3 has 15 amino acids. General study results and limits: For presence/absence analyses, sequencing depth was assumed to be roughly uniform across donors.

This sequence joins TRBV5-1 and TRBJ2-7, with D perhaps matching TRBD2 (5 bases). Material for sequencing was PBMCs. This sequence was found in a woman aged 25-40 years in good health and CMV-seropositive. The CDR3 protein is CASSLESGSSYEQYF. The CDR3 coding sequence is TGCGCCAGCAGCTTGGAGAGCGGAAGCTCCTACGAGCAGTACTTC. Filled out from reference TRBV5-1 and TRBJ2-7, the complete variable domain reads KAGVTQTPRYLIKTRGQQVTLSCSPISGHRSVSWYQQTPGQGLQFLFEYFSETQRNKGNFPGRFSGRQFSNSRSEMNVSTLELGDSALYLCASSLESGSSYEQYFGPGTRLTVT.